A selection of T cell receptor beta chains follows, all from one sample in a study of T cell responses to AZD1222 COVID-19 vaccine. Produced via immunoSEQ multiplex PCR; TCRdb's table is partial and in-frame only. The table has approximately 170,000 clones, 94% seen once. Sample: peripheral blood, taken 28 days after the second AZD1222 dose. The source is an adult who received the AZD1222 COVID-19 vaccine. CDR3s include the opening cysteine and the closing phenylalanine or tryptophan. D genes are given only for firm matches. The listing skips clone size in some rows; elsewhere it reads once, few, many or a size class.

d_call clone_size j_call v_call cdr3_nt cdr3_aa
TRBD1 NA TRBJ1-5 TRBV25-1 TGTGCCAGCAGGGGGACAGGATCCAATCAGCCCCAGCATTTT CASRGTGSNQPQHF
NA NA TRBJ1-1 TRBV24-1 TGTGCCACCAGTGATAATGCCGGGAGTGAAGCTTTCTTT CATSDNAGSEAFF
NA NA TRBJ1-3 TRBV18 TGTGCCAGCTCAAAGTCCGGGTCGGACTCTGGAAACACCATATATTTT CASSKSGSDSGNTIYF
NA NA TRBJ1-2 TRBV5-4 TGTGCCAGCAGCTTGAAGGGGGAGATGATCTATGGCTACACCTTC CASSLKGEMIYGYTF
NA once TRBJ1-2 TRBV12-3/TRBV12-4 TGTGCCAGCAGTTTGAGAGGGAGATATGGCTACACCTTC CASSLRGRYGYTF
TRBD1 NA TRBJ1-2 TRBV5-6 TGTGCCAGCAGCTTTTTAGGGGGCTTCGCCTATGGCTACACCTTC CASSFLGGFAYGYTF
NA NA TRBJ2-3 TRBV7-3 TGTGCCAGCAGCTTACTCTATACAGATACGCAGTATTTT CASSLLYTDTQYF
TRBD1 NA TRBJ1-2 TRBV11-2 TGTGCCAGCAGCTCGACAGGGATCCGAACGAGCTACACCTTC CASSSTGIRTSYTF
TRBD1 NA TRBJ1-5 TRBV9 TGTGCCAGCAGCGTAGGAGAACAGGGGTGTAGTCAGCCCCAGCATTTT CASSVGEQGCSQPQHF
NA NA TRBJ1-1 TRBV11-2 TGTGCCAGCAGCTTCCGGGACGGGATCACTGAAGCTTTCTTT CASSFRDGITEAFF
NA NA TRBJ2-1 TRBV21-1 TGTGCCAGCATTCTCAGGCCCCTTCTATCGACTCACTCCTACAATGAGCAGTTCTTC CASILRPLLSTHSYNEQFF
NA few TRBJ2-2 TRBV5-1 TGCGCCAGCAGCCCTATCCAGGCGAACACCGGGGAGCTGTTTTTT CASSPIQANTGELFF
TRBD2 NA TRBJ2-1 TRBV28 TGTGCCAGCATAATAGCGGGAGTTGTCAATGAGCAGTTCTTC CASIIAGVVNEQFF
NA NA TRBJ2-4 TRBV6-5 TGTGCCAGCAGTTCGGGCCCTGGGAACATTCAGTACTTC CASSSGPGNIQYF
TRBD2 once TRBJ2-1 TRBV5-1 TGCGCCAGCAGCTTCTCTGGGACTAGCGGGAGGACACCCTTTAGCTCCTACAATGAGCAGTTCTTC CASSFSGTSGRTPFSSYNEQFF
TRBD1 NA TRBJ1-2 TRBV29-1 TGCAGCGCCCGGACAGGGGGCGTTCTTGGCTACACCTTC CSARTGGVLGYTF
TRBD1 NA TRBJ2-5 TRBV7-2 TGTGCCAGCAGCTTAGTTCAGGGGGCCCAGTACTTC CASSLVQGAQYF
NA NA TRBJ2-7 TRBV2 TGTGCCAGCGGCCAGCCGGGTTCCTACGAGCAGTACTTC CASGQPGSYEQYF
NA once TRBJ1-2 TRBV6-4 TGTGCCAGCAGTGAGGGGGCCCACGGGGTGGGCTACACCTTC CASSEGAHGVGYTF
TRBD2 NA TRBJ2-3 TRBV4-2 TGTGCCAGCAGCCAACTAGCGGGAGTAAGCACAGATACGCAGTATTTT CASSQLAGVSTDTQYF
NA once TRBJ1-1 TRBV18 TGTGCCAGCTCACCACCCGGGAACACTGAAGCTTTCTTT CASSPPGNTEAFF
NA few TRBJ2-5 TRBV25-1 TGTGCCAGCAGTGACGCGGTCTTACAAGAGACCCAGTACTTC CASSDAVLQETQYF
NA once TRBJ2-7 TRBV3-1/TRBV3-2 TGTGCCAGCAGCCTCGGGACCGGTGGAAACGAGCAGTACTTC CASSLGTGGNEQYF
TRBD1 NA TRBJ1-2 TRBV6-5 TGTGCCAGCCGGGACAGACACACTCTTGGCTACACCTTC CASRDRHTLGYTF
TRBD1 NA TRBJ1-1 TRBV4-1 TGCGCCAGCAGCCCTTGGCAGGGGGGGACTGAAGCTTTCTTT CASSPWQGGTEAFF
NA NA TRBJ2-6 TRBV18 TGTGCCAGCTCCGCCAAACAGGGACAACTCTCTGGGGCCAACGTCCTGACTTTC CASSAKQGQLSGANVLTF
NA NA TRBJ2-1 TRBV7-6 TGTGCCAGCAGCCCCCCCCAGGGCGGGAACAATGAGCAGTTCTTC CASSPPQGGNNEQFF
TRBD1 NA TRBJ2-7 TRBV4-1 TGCGCCAGCAGCCAACCGGACAGGGGAGATTACGAGCAGTACTTC CASSQPDRGDYEQYF
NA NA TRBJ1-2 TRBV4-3 TGCGCCAGCAGCCAAGACGGGGGTATGTTCTATGGCTACACCTTC CASSQDGGMFYGYTF
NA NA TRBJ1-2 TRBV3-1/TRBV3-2 TGTGCCAGCAGCCCTAAGACAGCATATGGCTACACCTTC CASSPKTAYGYTF
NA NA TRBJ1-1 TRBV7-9 TGTGCCAGCAGCTTTCCAGCCGCAGACGAAGCTTTCTTT CASSFPAADEAFF
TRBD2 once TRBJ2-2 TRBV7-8 TGTGCCAGCAGGCTGTGGACTAGCGGGGCCGGGGAGCTGTTTTTT CASRLWTSGAGELFF
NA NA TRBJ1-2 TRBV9 TGTGCCAGCAGCGTAGGTATGGGGGGGCAGAGCTATGGCTACACCTTC CASSVGMGGQSYGYTF
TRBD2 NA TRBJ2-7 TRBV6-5 TGTGCCAGCAGGGGAGCGGGAGTAGGCTACGAGCAGTACTTC CASRGAGVGYEQYF
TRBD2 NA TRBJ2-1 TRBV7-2 TGTGCCAGCAGCCCCGGGACTAGCGGGATGGATGAGCAGTTCTTC CASSPGTSGMDEQFF
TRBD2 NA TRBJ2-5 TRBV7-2 TGTGCCAGCAGCTTAGGATTCAGGCTAGCGGGAGGTACAAGGGAGACCCAGTACTTC CASSLGFRLAGGTRETQYF
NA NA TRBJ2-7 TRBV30 TGTGCCTGGAGCGGGAGTTTGAGCTACGAGCAGTACTTC CAWSGSLSYEQYF
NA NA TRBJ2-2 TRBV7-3 TGTGCCAGCAGTTTAACCGGGACATCACAGGCCGGGGAGCTGTTTTTT CASSLTGTSQAGELFF
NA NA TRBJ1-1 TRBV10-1 TGCGCCAGCAGTGGGTCAGGGGCCCTCGACGCTTTCTTT CASSGSGALDAFF
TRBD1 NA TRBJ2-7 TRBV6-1 TGTGCCAGCAGTGATTTCACAGGGGGCAAGTACGAGCAGTACTTC CASSDFTGGKYEQYF